This T cell receptor (beta chain) was recorded in a study of HIV-infected patients and healthy controls. All unsorted peripheral T cells were captured because whole blood was used without fractionation. General study results and limits: Significantly higher mean Gini indices appeared in HIV-infected repertoires, possibly reflecting oligoclonality.

Reverse transcription used 500 to 550 ng RNA and constant-region primers for alpha and beta. Each of the alpha and beta chains got its own library through chain-specific third strand synthesis with indices. Ligation attached cDNA to a 5' RACE adapter that carried a random hexamer and SP2 site. TCRdb recomputed calls from the 5' RACE reads with MiXCR, one row per CDR3 protein. The top ten clones hold less than 25% of a sample with some 7,800 distinct CDR3 sequences, roughly 6.1% of them seen once. CDR1 is MNHEY, CDR2 SVGEGT, per germline. The V gene end was trimmed by 5 bases and the J gene end by 1 base; junction bases not matched to a gene: 11. This CDR3 has 18 amino acids. This clonotype was recorded at least ten times. The antigen is not known.

The sequence came from an adult with HIV infection. This material consisted of blood, taken before antiretroviral therapy. The chain links TRBV6-2 or TRBV6-3 to TRBJ1-1; TRBD1 matches at 12 bases. CDR3 coding DNA: TGTGCCAGCAGTCGCCCGGGACAGGGGGCCGTGAGGAACACTGAAGCTTTCTTT. Its translation is CASSRPGQGAVRNTEAFF.